This T cell receptor beta chain came from a study of T cell clonality in common variable immunodeficiency (dated by TCRdb to about 2015). Results the study describes overall, beyond this receptor: Fewer TCRbeta clones were shared among CVID subjects than among healthy controls (p < 0.0001). Correlations between repertoire features and clinical complications were limited by patient heterogeneity within the CVID cohort. According to the authors, finding the cause of the higher clonality in CVID would require sequencing the repertoires of T cell subpopulations. CVID TCRbeta sequences reportedly showed fewer deletions and N-nucleotide insertions and lacked highly modified clones with 13 or more V deletions. Despite equal DNA input, controls averaged roughly 80,000 unique sequences per sample versus about 31,547 in CVID samples. TCRbeta clonality was higher in CVID subjects than in healthy controls (t-test p = 0.018), and the increase was most characteristic of about a third of subjects.

The CDR3 runs 14 residues from the cysteine to the phenylalanine. Shown are 33 bases from within the CDR3, in frame from base 1. Unmatched junction bases come to 8, with V trimmed by 4 bases and J by 5 bases. Reading the germline V gene gives CDR1 SQVTM and CDR2 ANQGSEA. This clone was seen many times. Its specific antigen is unknown. The CDR3 end falls 3 residues outside the read, so it is completed with the germline J gene. Equivalent amounts of genomic DNA from CVID and control samples were used as sequencing input. For every sample, a 60 bp segment covering the rearranged TCRbeta CDR3 region was amplified and then sequenced. The immunoSEQ assay, a bias-corrected multiplex PCR combined with high-throughput sequencing, was used to amplify TCRbeta. The study's own analysis went as follows. Each unique nucleotide sequence was treated as a clone and annotated with V, D and J genes, copy number and frequency. Sequences were labeled productive if in frame, and non-productive if out of frame or containing stop codons. Clonality was calculated from Shannon's entropy as previously described. The predicted amino acid sequences of productive clones were used to derive mean CDR3 Kyte-Doolittle hydropathy. Scaled V gene usage was hierarchically clustered using Manhattan distance and complete linkage with the R hclust function. Sharing of clones by CDR3 amino acid sequence was evaluated through resampling of 12 repertoires per group over 100 rounds. Repertoires were searched for approximately 70 published EBV-specific and around 240 published CMV-specific TCRbeta sequences. Analysis left out two CVID samples that produced under 10,000 sequences, so approximately 40 CVID repertoires remained. Entries here come from immuneACCESS through TCRdb and include only in-frame sequences with V and J called. Some clones fail to appear in such tables; in the studies checked, an unresolved V gene covers under half of the shortfall, and the cause of the remainder is unknown. That table is the source of V, J and clone size, and D and trimming were worked out from the DNA. Listed for this sample are 40,000 or so clones, none observed only a single time. Approximately 3.5% of the sample is taken by the ten largest.

Both CVID patients and healthy controls were predominantly of Caucasian heritage. Heparinized peripheral whole blood samples of roughly 5 to 8 ml were obtained from each donor. Genomic DNA from adults with common variable immune deficiency (CVID) and from healthy adult controls was used to sequence TCRbeta CDR3 repertoires. There were 22 healthy adult volunteers in the control group (roughly twelve female and 10 or so male), ranging in age from about 20 to 75 years, with a mean age of around 31. Diluted blood was density-centrifuged over Hypaque 1077 or Ficoll-Paque to isolate peripheral blood mononuclear cells. Genomic DNA was obtained from unsorted mononuclear cells using either Qiagen column purification or a centrifugation-based method.

Recombination joined TRBV29-1 with TRBJ2-7; 10 bases in between match TRBD1. The sequencing input was peripheral blood mononuclear cells. The clonotype originates from a person aged 18 to 70 in good health. CDR3 loop: CSVAPRQGAHEQYF. Partial CDR3 DNA: TGCAGCGTTGCCCCCCGACAGGGGGCCCACGAG.